This T cell receptor (beta chain) was profiled in a study of CXCR3-negative and CXCR3-positive naive CD8 T cells. Study findings and constraints: Comparably high diversity was seen in both naive subsets, and much lower diversity in memory CD8+ cells. Against CXCR3-negative naive cells, CXCR3-positive naive cells showed more hydrophobic TRB CDR3s.

5' RACE that incorporated UMI labels was used to prepare the TRB cDNA libraries. TCRdb reprocessed the 5' RACE reads and stores each CDR3 protein as one record, lacking DNA. Its table lists tens of thousands of distinct CDR3 sequences. In the case of this clonotype: As yet, its antigen is unknown.

CDR1 and CDR2 (germline): SGHDN, FVKESK. The CDR3 covers 15 residues. Source material: naive CXCR3+ CD8+ T cells from blood. Documented subset: CD45RO-CCR7+CD27+CD95- naive CD8+ T cells expressing CXCR3 (TNR3+). The chain carries TRBV14 and TRBJ2-2. This receptor was obtained from a human donor in good health. Some clones in this sample may be carry-over from other donors' samples. The CDR3 spells CASSAKAENTGELFF. Filled out from reference TRBV14 and TRBJ2-2, the complete variable domain reads EAGVTQFPSHSVIEKGQTVTLRCDPISGHDNLYWYRRVMGKEIKFLLHFVKESKQDESGMPNNRFLAERTGGTYSTLKVQPAELEDSGVYFCASSAKAENTGELFFGEGSRLTVL.